The 19 T cell receptor beta chains below were found in one sample sequenced in a study of blood T cell repertoires in COVID-19. Sequenced by immunoSEQ multiplex PCR; TCRdb stores in-frame clones only, minus some. The repertoire holds 220,000 or so clones, with roughly 89% as singletons. The sample consisted of PBMCs or T cells enriched from blood (not recorded which). The receptors derive from a man between 25 and 39 years old who had been exposed to COVID-19.

This clone has only a few counts. CDR3 residues: CASSLDTFTGSTDTQYF. The CDR3 nucleotides are TGCGCCAGCAGCTTGGACACTTTTACAGGGAGCACAGATACGCAGTATTTT. The rearrangement joins TRBV5-1 to TRBJ2-3; maybe TRBD1 (6 bases). The V end was cut by 0 bases, the J end by 0 bases, with 14 bases between. Germline V gives CDR1 SGHRS, CDR2 YFSETQ. This CDR3 is built from 17 residues. Drawing the rest from reference TRBV5-1 and TRBJ2-3, the complete variable domain is KAGVTQTPRYLIKTRGQQVTLSCSPISGHRSVSWYQQTPGQGLQFLFEYFSETQRNKGNFPGRFSGRQFSNSRSEMNVSTLELGDSALYLCASSLDTFTGSTDTQYFGPGTRLTVL.

The chain is built from TRBV2 and TRBJ1-6; D is ambiguous. CDR1 is SNHLY, CDR2 FYNNEI, per germline. Trimming took 6 bases from V and 5 from J, leaving 17 bases between them. The CDR3 totals 16 residues. CDR3 protein: CASSGDIGYNNSPLHF. Here the CDR3 DNA reads TGTGCCAGCAGCGGGGATATAGGCTACAATAATTCACCCCTCCACTTT.

This chain joins TRBV7-9 and TRBJ2-7; D is unresolved. Germline CDR1 and CDR2: SEHNR and FQNEAQ (reference sequence). The CDR3 spans 16 residues. Trimming pared 4 bases from V and 0 bases from J, leaving 16 bases between. DNA of the CDR3: TGTGCCAGCAGCTACCGATCACAGACGGCCTCCTACGAGCAGTACTTC. This gives the protein CASSYRSQTASYEQYF.

The chain joins TRBV7-9 to TRBJ1-5; 7 bases align to TRBD1. The trim removed 5 bases at V and 0 bases at J, leaving 7 bases unmatched. Germline V gene sequence: CDR1 SEHNR, CDR2 FQNEAQ (reference sequence). There are 16 residues in the CDR3. For the CDR3, the DNA is TGTGCCAGCAGCGGCGCCGGGACAGATAGCAATCAGCCCCAGCATTTT. Its translation: CASSGAGTDSNQPQHF.

This clone was seen more than once but under ten times. The chain employs TRBV5-4 and TRBJ2-7, with TRBD1 matching 10 bases. J lost 6 bases, V lost 4 bases, and 4 bases had no gene match. The germline V gene encodes CDR1 SGHNT and CDR2 YYREEE (reference sequence). The CDR3 has 13 residues. This chain's CDR3 is CASSGQGVSEQYF. DNA of the CDR3: TGTGCCAGCAGCGGACAGGGGGTAAGCGAGCAGTACTTC.

This sequence joins TRBV10-3 and TRBJ2-5; 8 nucleotides match TRBD2. Germline V gene data show CDR1 as ENHRY and CDR2 as SYGVKD. This CDR3 is built from 16 residues. V gave up 4 bases and J gave up 5 bases; unmatched junction bases: 12. The CDR3 sequence: CAISASSGATEETQYF. The CDR3 bases are TGTGCCATCAGTGCGAGTAGCGGGGCGACAGAGGAGACCCAGTACTTC.

The sample holds one count of this clone. The chain links TRBV6-5 to TRBJ2-7; D perhaps matches TRBD2 (7 bases). Germline CDR1 and CDR2: MNHEY and SVGAGI. This CDR3 contains 13 residues. V gave up 2 bases and J gave up 7 bases, with 12 bases separating them. The CDR3 DNA follows: TGTGCCAGCAGTTACAGGGGGGGCGGGGAGCAGTACTTC. Protein: CASSYRGGGEQYF.

About this clone itself: The same CDR3 also results from other DNA sequences found in this sample. The rearrangement uses TRBV4-1 and TRBJ1-5; D gene unclear. With 1 base removed from V and 2 bases from J, the gap between germline ends came to 9 bases. This CDR3 comprises 15 residues. Germline V CDR1 and CDR2: MGHRA, YSYEKL. The CDR3 DNA reads as TGCGCCAGCAGCCAAGTGAGGGAGGGCAATCAGCCCCAGCATTTT. Its translation: CASSQVREGNQPQHF.

This chain uses TRBV27 with TRBJ1-6, with TRBD1 as a possible D gene (5 bases). This CDR3 comprises 14 residues. From germline, CDR1 is MNHEY and CDR2 SMNVEV (reference sequence). Trimming left V 5 bases short and J 7 bases short, with 12 bases between. The CDR3 region is CASSGTTTNSPLHF. CDR3 DNA sequence: TGTGCCAGCAGTGGGACTACAACCAATTCACCCCTCCACTTT.

CDR3 sequence reads: CAWRQTGGKGIQYF. The CDR3 bases are TGTGCCTGGAGGCAGACAGGGGGAAAGGGCATTCAGTACTTC. This sequence joins TRBV30 and TRBJ2-4; TRBD1 aligns across 9 bases. V was clipped by 3 bases and J by 9 bases; unmatched bases: 9. The length of the CDR3 is 14 residues. Germline loops: CDR1 GTSNPN, CDR2 SVGIG (reference sequence).

The chain couples TRBV9 to TRBJ2-2; a weak D match, TRBD2 (6 bases). Trimming removed 0 bases at V and 3 bases at J, with 9 bases between. This CDR3 spans 15 amino acids. Germline CDR1 reads SGDLS; CDR2 reads YYNGEE. CDR3 DNA sequence: TGTGCCAGCAGCGTAGTCCCGGGGGACACCGGGGAGCTGTTTTTT. It translates to CASSVVPGDTGELFF.

The V gene is TRBV21-1, the J gene TRBJ2-1; no DNA check was done on the table's D call, TRBD2. TRBV21-1 is a listed pseudogene. CDR3 length: 17 amino acids. The CDR3 loop is CASSKVSTPRDYNEQFF. Written as DNA, the CDR3 is TGTGCCAGCAGCAAAGTATCCACCCCCCGGGACTACAATGAGCAGTTCTTC.

The chain is built from TRBV15 and TRBJ1-2; 7 positions agree with TRBD1. V lost 5 bases to trimming and J lost 7 bases; unmatched junction nucleotides: 16. This CDR3 spans 16 amino acids. Germline V gene sequence: CDR1 LNHNV, CDR2 YYDKDF (reference sequence). The CDR3 here is CATSDAHRGSQVGYTF. The CDR3 nucleotides read TGTGCCACCAGCGACGCCCACAGGGGATCTCAAGTTGGCTACACCTTC.

The chain has TRBV7-2 and TRBJ1-2, with D maybe TRBD1 (6 bases). The germline CDR1 and CDR2 sequences are SGHTA and FQGNSA. This CDR3 has 15 residues. Deletions cut 6 bases from V and 7 bases from J, with 21 bases between. The CDR3 loop is CASRPSGGAVFGYTF. In DNA form, the CDR3 reads TGTGCCAGCAGACCCAGCGGGGGCGCAGTGTTTGGCTACACCTTC.

This CDR3 is CASSYPGQAREKLFF. The CDR3 coding sequence is TGTGCCAGCAGTTACCCGGGACAGGCGCGAGAAAAACTGTTTTTT. The chain joins TRBV6-6 to TRBJ1-4, with TRBD1 matching over 8 bases. Trimming at V came to 2 bases and at J to 8 bases, leaving 7 bases not matched to a gene. Germline lookup yields CDR1 MNHNY and CDR2 SVGAGI (reference sequence). The CDR3 covers 15 residues.

V and J are TRBV9 and TRBJ2-1; TRBD2 aligns across 7 bases. This CDR3 is built from 15 residues. Per the germline V gene, CDR1 is SGDLS and CDR2 is YYNGEE. The V gene end was trimmed by 0 bases and the J gene end by 5 bases; junction bases not matched to a gene: 5. Here the CDR3 DNA reads TGTGCCAGCAGCGTAGGATTCGGGGGGAACAATGAGCAGTTCTTC. It is translated as CASSVGFGGNNEQFF.

This chain links TRBV7-2 with TRBJ2-2; D possibly corresponds to TRBD2 (6 bases). The germline gives CDR1 SGHTA, CDR2 FQGNSA. Trimming pared 1 base from V and 5 bases from J, leaving 14 bases between. This CDR3 spans 16 amino acids. CDR3 in DNA: TGTGCCAGCAGCTTAGGTGGCGGGGTTGGTACCGGGGAGCTGTTTTTT. Translated: CASSLGGGVGTGELFF.

The chain uses TRBV7-2 and TRBJ2-5; perhaps TRBD2 as D (5 bases). The CDR3 contains 14 residues. Between the trimmed V and J ends, which lost 6 bases and 1 base, there was a span of 12 bases. The germline V gene encodes CDR1 SGHTA and CDR2 FQGNSA. The CDR3 DNA follows: TGTGCCAGCAGGGCTATAGCGTTCCAAGAGACCCAGTACTTC. It translates to CASRAIAFQETQYF.

This rearrangement joins TRBV7-9 to TRBJ1-3; D not resolved. This CDR3 has 17 residues. Trimming removed 5 bases at V and 0 bases at J, with 17 bases between. The germline CDR1 and CDR2 sequences are SEHNR and FQNEAQ (reference sequence). CDR3 sequence reads: CASSRSRETHSGNTIYF. The CDR3 bases are TGTGCCAGCAGCCGCTCGAGGGAAACTCACTCTGGAAACACCATATATTTT.